These 23 T cell receptor beta chains were all obtained from the same sample, sequenced in a study of CD8 T cells in ankylosing spondylitis. Each CDR3 protein gets one entry after TCRdb re-called the 5' RACE reads with MiXCR. The sample has 150,000 to 200,000 distinct CDR3 sequences, about 20% seen once; the top ten hold roughly 4%. The sample taken for sequencing was blood, either unsorted or a sorted T cell fraction (not recorded which). The receptor source for this set is a male donor under 30 with ankylosing spondylitis or in good health (not recorded which).

The genes are TRBV29-1 and TRBJ2-7; 9 positions match TRBD1. The CDR3 has 13 residues. Germline trimming cut 4 bases from V and 5 bases from J; bases unmatched to any gene: 6. CDR1 and CDR2 (germline): SQVTM, ANQGSEA. CDR3 nucleotide sequence: TGCAGCGTTGGTCGGGGACAGGGCGACGAGCAGTACTTC. Its translation: CSVGRGQGDEQYF.

This clonotype was recorded at least ten times. This sequence joins TRBV12-3 or TRBV12-4 and TRBJ1-4; 7 nucleotides match TRBD1. This CDR3 comprises 12 residues. The trim removed 8 bases at V and 8 bases at J, leaving 5 bases unmatched. The CDR3 region has the DNA TGTGCCAGCGGTAGGGGGCGCGAAAAACTGTTTTTT. This encodes CASGRGREKLFF.

This clonotype was found many times. This chain uses TRBV20-1 with TRBJ2-7; 10 bases map to TRBD2. Germline V gene sequence: CDR1 DFQATT, CDR2 SNEGSKA (reference sequence). J gave up 0 bases and V 0 bases, and 5 bases lay outside the gene matches. The CDR3 covers 16 residues. In DNA form, the CDR3 reads TGCAGTGCTAGAGATGAGCGGGGGGGAGCCTCCTACGAGCAGTACTTC. Translation: CSARDERGGASYEQYF.

This clonotype showed up many times. The chain uses TRBV20-1 and TRBJ2-1, with 13 nucleotides matching TRBD2. The CDR3 loop spans 14 amino acids. In germline, CDR1 is DFQATT, CDR2 SNEGSKA (reference sequence). V was clipped by 6 bases and J by 8 bases; unmatched bases: 7. CDR3 nucleotides: TGCAGTGCAAGGACTAGCGGGAGACCGGATGAGCAGTTCTTC. Its translation: CSARTSGRPDEQFF.

This clonotype was recorded only once. The V call is TRBV7-3, the J call TRBJ2-5; TRBD1 agrees at 9 bases. Germline V gene lookup returns CDR1 SGHTA and CDR2 FQGTGA. The ends lost 2 bases at V and 3 bases at J; junction bases unmatched: 4. The CDR3 has 15 amino acids. The CDR3 region has the DNA TGTGCCAGCAGCTTAGGAACAGGGGGCGAAGAGACCCAGTACTTC. Its protein is CASSLGTGGEETQYF.

This clonotype was recorded many times. The chain links TRBV27 to TRBJ2-7, with no clear D. This CDR3 region has 14 residues. The germline gives CDR1 MNHEY, CDR2 SMNVEV (reference sequence). The V end was cut by 0 bases, the J end by 3 bases, with 9 bases between. CDR3 protein: CASSLSSFGYEQYF. In nucleotides, the CDR3 is TGTGCCAGCAGTTTATCTAGCTTCGGCTACGAGCAGTACTTC.

This clonotype appeared many times. J is TRBJ2-5 and V is TRBV10-3; TRBD2 agrees at 8 bases. J was trimmed by 4 bases and V by 9 bases; bases with no gene match: 10. The CDR3 is 14 amino acids. Germline V gives CDR1 ENHRY, CDR2 SYGVKD. The CDR3 is CAIKSGSRPETQYF. CDR3 sequence (DNA): TGTGCCATAAAGAGCGGGAGCCGGCCAGAGACCCAGTACTTC.

The gene calls are TRBV5-1 and TRBJ2-1, with 9 positions matching TRBD2. With V trimmed by 0 bases and J by 6 bases, 10 bases remained unmatched. Germline CDR1 SGHRS, CDR2 YFSETQ. The CDR3 runs to 17 residues. The CDR3 here is CASSLGAGGTRSNEQFF. In nucleotides, the CDR3 is TGCGCCAGCAGCTTGGGGGCGGGGGGGACCCGAAGCAATGAGCAGTTCTTC.

The chain employs TRBV20-1 and TRBJ2-2, with 8 nucleotides matching TRBD1. From germline, CDR1 is DFQATT and CDR2 SNEGSKA (reference sequence). The length of the CDR3 is 15 residues. The V segment lost 1 base and the J segment 4 bases; nucleotides outside the gene matches: 5. This CDR3 reads CSARGTGQGTGELFF. The CDR3 nucleotides read TGCAGTGCTAGAGGGACAGGGCAGGGCACCGGGGAGCTGTTTTTT.

This clonotype was seen ten or more times. This chain joins TRBV7-2 and TRBJ2-3; 8 bases line up with TRBD2. The germline gives CDR1 SGHTA, CDR2 FQGNSA. V gave up 5 bases and J gave up 5 bases; unmatched junction bases: 12. The CDR3 sequence is 16 residues long. The CDR3 nucleotides are TGTGCCAGCAGCCCCCAAGGGGTAGCGGGGATAGATACGCAGTATTTT. Amino acid sequence: CASSPQGVAGIDTQYF.

Ten or more counts support this clonotype. The CDR3 region has the DNA TGTGCCAGCAGTCCCCTGACCGGACCCCGAGACTCCTACGAGCAGTACTTC. Amino acids: CASSPLTGPRDSYEQYF. The chain links TRBV12-3 or TRBV12-4 to TRBJ2-7; D unclear. V was pared by 5 bases and J by 0 bases, with 20 bases between. The length of the CDR3 is 17 residues.

This clonotype was counted at least ten times. The CDR3 loop is CASSLGGLAGRSSYNEQFF. CDR3 nucleotide sequence: TGTGCCAGCAGCTTAGGGGGACTAGCGGGCCGTAGCTCCTACAATGAGCAGTTCTTC. V usage is TRBV7-7 and J usage is TRBJ2-1; 12 bases match TRBD2. Germline values: CDR1 SSHAT, CDR2 FNYEAQ (reference sequence). This CDR3 contains 19 residues. J was trimmed by 0 bases and V by 1 base; bases with no gene match: 7.

This clonotype was observed at least ten times. V is TRBV24-1 and J is TRBJ1-4; D is perhaps TRBD1 (6 bases). Trimming removed 6 bases from V and 2 bases from J, with 9 bases in between. The germline V gene has CDR1 KGHDR and CDR2 SFDVKD. There are 14 residues in the CDR3. The DNA for the CDR3 is TGTGCCACCAGTTCAGGGGACACTAATGAAAAACTGTTTTTT. This codes for CATSSGDTNEKLFF.

The CDR3 reads CASSQVGQSSYEQYF. CDR3 sequence (DNA): TGTGCCAGCAGCCAAGTGGGACAAAGCTCCTACGAGCAGTACTTC. The V call is TRBV4-2, the J call TRBJ2-7; D possibly corresponds to TRBD1 (6 bases). CDR1 is LGHNA, CDR2 YNFKEQ, per germline. This CDR3 comprises 15 residues. V dropped 1 base and J dropped 0 bases, with 10 bases sitting between them.

This clonotype was found many times. This chain joins TRBV25-1 and TRBJ2-3; 7 bases fit TRBD2. The CDR3 covers 14 residues. The junction had 6 bases not matched to a gene; V was cut back by 5 bases and J by 4 bases. Germline-derived CDR1 and CDR2 are MGHDK and SYGVNS. In DNA form, the CDR3 reads TGTGCCAGCAGTCACCGGGGGGAGCCAGATACGCAGTATTTT. Amino acids: CASSHRGEPDTQYF.

This chain connects TRBV29-1 to TRBJ2-1, with 11 bases fitting TRBD2. CDR1 is SQVTM, CDR2 ANQGSEA, per germline. After removal of 4 bases from V and 7 bases from J, the junction contained 12 bases not matched to a gene. The CDR3 runs 16 residues. The CDR3 is CSVANPLAGDLNEQFF. Here the CDR3 DNA reads TGCAGCGTTGCCAACCCACTAGCGGGAGACTTAAATGAGCAGTTCTTC.

This clonotype showed up just a few times. This chain links TRBV5-5 with TRBJ1-2, with a tentative D call TRBD1 (5 bases). The CDR3 runs 14 residues. Germline V CDR1 and CDR2: SGHKS, YYEKEE (reference sequence). The V end lost 0 bases, the J end lost 3 bases, and 9 bases lay between the germline ends. The CDR3 loop reads CASSLAGTYYGYTF. Written as DNA, the CDR3 is TGTGCCAGCAGCTTGGCAGGGACCTACTATGGCTACACCTTC. The entire variable domain, with the rest obtained from reference TRBV5-5 and TRBJ1-2, is as follows: DAGVTQSPTHLIKTRGQQVTLRCSPISGHKSVSWYQQVLGQGPQFIFQYYEKEERGRGNFPDRFSARQFPNYSSELNVNALLLGDSALYLCASSLAGTYYGYTFGSGTRLTVV.

The chain recombines TRBV6-5 with TRBJ2-1; TRBD2 aligns across 11 bases. Germline lookup yields CDR1 MNHEY and CDR2 SVGAGI. This CDR3 has 18 amino acids. V lost 6 bases to trimming and J lost 6 bases; unmatched junction nucleotides: 16. CDR3 protein: CASSHRGELAGAINEQFF. CDR3 DNA: TGTGCCAGCAGCCACAGGGGGGAACTAGCGGGAGCTATCAATGAGCAGTTCTTC.

This clonotype came up a few times. V is TRBV18 and J is TRBJ1-3, with 8 bases aligning to TRBD1. The CDR3 runs to 16 residues. Germline V CDR1 and CDR2: KGHSH, LQKENI. Germline trimming cut 2 bases from V and 1 base from J; bases unmatched to any gene: 4. The CDR3: CASSPMDRESGNTIYF. CDR3 nucleotide sequence: TGTGCCAGCTCACCAATGGACAGGGAATCTGGAAACACCATATATTTT.

This clonotype showed up many times. The CDR3 DNA reads TGTGCCAGCAGGGGTACTAGCGGGGTTTACAATGAGCAGTTCTTC. Protein product: CASRGTSGVYNEQFF. The rearrangement uses TRBV2 and TRBJ2-1; 10 bases align to TRBD2. V was pared by 6 bases and J by 4 bases, with 6 bases of the junction left unmatched. The germline gives CDR1 SNHLY, CDR2 FYNNEI. There are 15 residues in the CDR3. The full variable domain, completed using reference TRBV2 and TRBJ2-1, is EPEVTQTPSHQVTQMGQEVILRCVPISNHLYFYWYRQILGQKVEFLVSFYNNEISEKSEIFDDQFSVERPDGSNFTLKIRSTKLEDSAMYFCASRGTSGVYNEQFFGPGTRLTVL.

At least ten counts were recorded for this clonotype. The chain combines TRBV19 with TRBJ1-1, with D possibly TRBD1 on 6 matching bases. Trimming left V 7 bases short and J 4 bases short, with 19 bases between. The CDR3 has 15 residues. Germline V CDR1 and CDR2: LNHDA, SQIVND (reference sequence). CDR3 loop: CASKPPRGRGTEAFF. The DNA for the CDR3 is TGTGCCAGTAAACCCCCACGGGGCAGGGGCACTGAAGCTTTCTTT.

This clonotype was observed many times. The chain carries TRBV5-1 and TRBJ2-1, with 7 positions matching TRBD2. With V trimmed by 4 bases and J by 5 bases, 12 bases remained unmatched. Germline V gene data show CDR1 as SGHRS and CDR2 as YFSETQ. This CDR3 contains 16 residues. The DNA for the CDR3 is TGCGCCAGCAGCCAAGGACTAGTCCTCATAAACAATGAGCAGTTCTTC. It codes for CASSQGLVLINNEQFF.

This clonotype was detected ten times or more. The gene calls are TRBV20-1 and TRBJ2-1, with 11 bases lining up with TRBD2. Trimming took 3 bases from V and 4 from J; bases not matched to a gene: 5. The CDR3 sequence is 15 residues long. Germline CDR1 and CDR2: DFQATT and SNEGSKA (reference sequence). The CDR3 nucleotides read TGCAGTGCTAGCCTAGCGGGAGGCGGGTACAATGAGCAGTTCTTC. Its protein product is CSASLAGGGYNEQFF.